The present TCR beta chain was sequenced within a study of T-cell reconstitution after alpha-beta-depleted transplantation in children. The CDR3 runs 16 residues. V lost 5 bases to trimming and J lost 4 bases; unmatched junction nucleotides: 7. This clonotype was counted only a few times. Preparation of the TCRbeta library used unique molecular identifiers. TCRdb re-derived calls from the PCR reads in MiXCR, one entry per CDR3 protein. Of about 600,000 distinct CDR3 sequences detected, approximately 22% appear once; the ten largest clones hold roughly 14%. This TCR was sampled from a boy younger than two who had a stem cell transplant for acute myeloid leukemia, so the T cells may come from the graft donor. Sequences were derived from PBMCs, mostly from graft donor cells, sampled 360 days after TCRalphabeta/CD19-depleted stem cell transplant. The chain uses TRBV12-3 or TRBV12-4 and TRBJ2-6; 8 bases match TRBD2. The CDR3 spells CASSPPGGTGANVLTF. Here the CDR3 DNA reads TGTGCCAGCAGTCCGCCGGGAGGGACCGGGGCCAACGTCCTGACTTTC.